The 27 T cell receptor beta chains in this list originate from one sample, sequenced in a study of Graves' ophthalmopathy and Graves' hyperthyroidism. RNA transcripts were the template, and TCR beta CDR3 regions were amplified from them. The authors performed first-round RT-PCR with HTBI primers and then a second-round multiplex PCR. TCRdb reanalysed the multiplex PCR reads using MiXCR and keeps one entry per CDR3 protein. Among about 620,000 distinct CDR3 sequences listed, about 24% were seen once. Sequencing used peripheral blood. These TCRs come from a woman aged 18-30 years with stable Graves' hyperthyroidism. Some clones in this sample may be carry-over from other donors' samples.

The CDR3 nucleotides are TGCAGTGCTAGAAACCGGGACAGGGCTTCACCCCTCCACTTT. The encoded protein is CSARNRDRASPLHF. This chain uses TRBV20-1 with TRBJ1-6; 9 nucleotides align to TRBD1. The ends lost 2 bases at V and 9 bases at J; junction bases unmatched: 5. The CDR3 sequence is 14 residues long. The germline V gene encodes CDR1 DFQATT and CDR2 SNEGSKA (reference sequence).

Concerning this clonotype itself: A read error is possible here, since a much larger clone lies one base away. The chain is built from TRBV11-2 and TRBJ1-1, with TRBD1 as a possible D gene (6 bases). CDR1 SGHAT and CDR2 FQNNGV come from the germline V gene. The CDR3 runs to 14 residues. Written as DNA, the CDR3 is TGTGCCAGCAGCCGGGGACAAAGTAACACTGAAGCTCTCTTT. It specifies CASSRGQSNTEALF.

The CDR3 spells CASRVVDRFTYEQYF. The CDR3 region has the DNA TGTGCCAGCAGGGTAGTCGACAGGTTTACCTACGAGCAGTACTTC. This chain connects TRBV10-3 to TRBJ2-7, with D possibly matching TRBD1 (6 bases). With 10 bases removed from V and 2 bases from J, the gap between germline ends came to 21 bases. CDR1 and CDR2 (germline): ENHRY, SYGVKD. The CDR3 covers 15 residues.

A few counts support this clonotype. V is TRBV6-1 and J is TRBJ1-1, with TRBD1 as a possible D gene (5 bases). V was cut by 8 bases and J by 0 bases, with 10 bases left in between. From germline, CDR1 is MNHNS and CDR2 SASEGT. The CDR3 runs 13 residues. CDR3 coding DNA: TGTGCCAGCCTTCTAGGGGTGAACACTGAAGCTTTCTTT. The encoded protein is CASLLGVNTEAFF.

This clonotype occurred many times. This CDR3 is CASSAGIRGTEAFF. The CDR3 region has the DNA TGTGCCAGCAGCGCCGGTATCCGGGGGACTGAAGCTTTCTTT. The chain combines TRBV7-9 with TRBJ1-1; maybe TRBD1 (5 bases). The CDR3 loop spans 14 amino acids. Per the germline V gene, CDR1 is SEHNR and CDR2 is FQNEAQ (reference sequence). Trimming cost V 5 bases and J 5 bases, with 15 bases left between them.

This clonotype was seen repeatedly, ten times or more. The chain is built from TRBV20-1 and TRBJ1-2; 7 bases align to TRBD1. The germline gives CDR1 DFQATT, CDR2 SNEGSKA (reference sequence). The CDR3 extends over 12 amino acids. V lost 5 bases and J lost 10; bases outside the gene matches: 10. The CDR3 protein is CSAGQNRGDYTF. The DNA of the CDR3 is TGCAGTGCTGGGCAAAACAGGGGTGACTACACCTTC.

Ten or more counts support this clonotype. The rearrangement joins TRBV20-1 to TRBJ1-2; D not certain. The CDR3 loop spans 14 amino acids. V was shortened by 0 bases and J by 4 bases, with 12 bases between the two germline ends. Germline V gene sequence: CDR1 DFQATT, CDR2 SNEGSKA (reference sequence). This CDR3 is CSARDLGGVYGYTF. CDR3 nucleotides: TGCAGTGCTAGAGATCTTGGAGGCGTCTATGGCTACACCTTC.

This clonotype has only a few counts. This clone may be a read error of a much larger clone one base away. The rearrangement links TRBV6-1 to TRBJ2-5, with 7 bases matching TRBD2. There are 13 residues in the CDR3. The junction had 9 bases not matched to a gene; V was cut back by 7 bases and J by 7 bases. Looked up from germline, CDR1 is MNHNS and CDR2 is SASEGT. The CDR3 bases are TGTGCCAGCACCAACGGGGGGAAAGGGACCCAGTACTTC. Amino acid sequence: CASTNGGKGTQYF.

The V gene is TRBV7-9, the J gene TRBJ1-2, with D tentatively TRBD1 (6 bases). Trimming took off 5 bases at V and 6 bases at J, with 13 bases between the two ends. From germline, CDR1 is SEHNR and CDR2 FQNEAQ (reference sequence). The CDR3 is made up of 13 amino acids. CDR3 residues: CASSQAGGHGYTF. DNA of the CDR3: TGTGCCAGCAGCCAGGCGGGGGGCCATGGCTACACCTTC.

This clonotype was seen ten or more times. This rearrangement joins TRBV7-6 to TRBJ1-1, with D tentatively TRBD1 (5 bases). With 3 bases removed from V and 4 bases from J, the gap between germline ends came to 15 bases. CDR3 size: 15 residues. CDR1 SGHVS and CDR2 FNYEAQ come from the germline V gene. The CDR3 sequence is CASSFVLGDPTEAFF. CDR3 bases: TGTGCCAGCAGCTTCGTTCTGGGGGACCCCACTGAAGCTTTCTTT.

This clonotype was recorded at least ten times. The chain couples TRBV2 to TRBJ1-5; no clear D. This CDR3 has 13 residues. V was cut by 10 bases and J by 5 bases, with 15 bases left in between. Germline V gene sequence: CDR1 SNHLY, CDR2 FYNNEI. This CDR3 reads CATRREGDQPQHF. The CDR3 DNA reads TGTGCCACTAGGAGGGAGGGCGATCAGCCCCAGCATTTT.

The V and J genes are TRBV4-1 and TRBJ1-1; maybe TRBD1 (5 bases). CDR1 is MGHRA, CDR2 YSYEKL, per germline. CDR3 length: 18 residues. V lost 3 bases to trimming and J lost 5 bases, with 25 bases between them. The CDR3 nucleotides are TGCGCCAGCAGCCAGACTGACAAGGGGCGAGATGATAGGACTGAAGCTTTCTTT. This codes for CASSQTDKGRDDRTEAFF.

CDR3 sequence (DNA): TGTGCCAGCAGTGAACAGGTTTTGAACACTGAAGCTTTCTTT. Translation: CASSEQVLNTEAFF. This chain links TRBV6-1 with TRBJ1-1; D gene ambiguous. The CDR3 runs 14 residues. The V end was cut by 2 bases, the J end by 0 bases, with 7 bases between. CDR1 is MNHNS, CDR2 SASEGT, per germline.

V gene TRBV3-1 combines with J gene TRBJ2-2, with 7 bases lining up with TRBD2. CDR1 is LGHDT and CDR2 is YNNKEL in the germline V gene (reference sequence). The junction had 2 bases not matched to a gene; V was cut back by 0 bases and J by 4 bases. The CDR3 runs 15 residues. CDR3: CASSQETSFTGELFF. The CDR3 DNA sequence: TGTGCCAGCAGCCAAGAGACTAGCTTCACCGGGGAGCTGTTTTTT.

The chain combines TRBV9 with TRBJ1-2; D not certain. V was trimmed by 3 bases and J by 5 bases, leaving 8 bases between them. Per the germline V gene, CDR1 is SGDLS and CDR2 is YYNGEE. This CDR3 region has 12 residues. The CDR3 region has the DNA TGTGCCAGCAGCGCCTCTACTTATGGCTACACCTTC. It specifies CASSASTYGYTF.

This clonotype was observed many times. V gene TRBV18 combines with J gene TRBJ1-2; D is perhaps TRBD1 (5 bases). The CDR3 covers 16 residues. V was trimmed by 3 bases and J by 8 bases, leaving 22 bases between them. CDR1 is KGHSH, CDR2 LQKENI, per germline. CDR3 amino acids: CASSPQVGQPPKGYTF. The DNA for the CDR3 is TGTGCCAGCTCACCTCAGGTGGGGCAGCCTCCTAAAGGCTACACCTTC.

The DNA of the CDR3 is TGCGCCAGCAGTCGGATGGCCGTGAACACTGAAGCTTTCTTT. It translates to CASSRMAVNTEAFF. The chain recombines TRBV5-1 with TRBJ1-1; D unclear. The germline V gene has CDR1 SGHRS and CDR2 YFSETQ. V dropped 5 bases and J dropped 0 bases, with 11 bases sitting between them. The CDR3 totals 14 residues. The variable domain in full, with the rest retrieved from reference TRBV5-1 and TRBJ1-1, is KAGVTQTPRYLIKTRGQQVTLSCSPISGHRSVSWYQQTPGQGLQFLFEYFSETQRNKGNFPGRFSGRQFSNSRSEMNVSTLELGDSALYLCASSRMAVNTEAFFGQGTRLTVV.

The chain combines TRBV5-1 with TRBJ2-7; D gene uncertain. The V and J ends lost 4 bases and 2 bases respectively, with 7 bases between them. Germline V lookup: CDR1 SGHRS, CDR2 YFSETQ. This CDR3 has 12 amino acids. This CDR3 is CASSRSAYEQYF. The CDR3 coding sequence is TGCGCCAGCAGCCGAAGCGCCTACGAGCAGTACTTC.

This clonotype was detected ten times or more. The chain combines TRBV27 with TRBJ1-2; TRBD1 might be the D (6 bases). Germline assignment: CDR1 MNHEY and CDR2 SMNVEV (reference sequence). V gave up 0 bases and J gave up 5 bases, with 19 bases separating them. The CDR3 is 17 residues long. Here the CDR3 DNA reads TGTGCCAGCAGTTTATCCCTAACCGGGGGCGAACTTTATGGCTACACCTTC. Translation: CASSLSLTGGELYGYTF.

The chain has TRBV20-1 and TRBJ2-4; TRBD2 aligns across 8 bases. Germline V gives CDR1 DFQATT, CDR2 SNEGSKA (reference sequence). This CDR3 contains 18 residues. The V gene end was trimmed by 3 bases and the J gene end by 4 bases; junction bases not matched to a gene: 17. The CDR3 DNA reads as TGCAGTGCTAGGGGACTAGACCAAGGTATCCCCTGGAAAAACATTCAGTACTTC. The encoded protein is CSARGLDQGIPWKNIQYF.

The chain has TRBV11-2 and TRBJ1-3, with a tentative D call TRBD1 (5 bases). Germline V lookup: CDR1 SGHAT, CDR2 FQNNGV. V lost 5 bases, J lost 2 bases, and 13 bases lay in between. CDR3 length: 15 residues. Here the CDR3 reads CASSSVRGAGNTIYF. In nucleotides, the CDR3 is TGTGCCAGCAGCAGCGTAAGGGGAGCTGGAAACACCATATATTTT.

This clonotype was counted ten times or more. The chain uses TRBV10-3 and TRBJ1-6, with TRBD1 identical over 7 bases. The CDR3 runs to 15 residues. V shed 8 bases and J 7 bases; nucleotides not matched to a gene: 11. In germline, CDR1 is ENHRY, CDR2 SYGVKD. In DNA, the CDR3 is TGTGCCATCTCAGGGGGGGGCAGCTGGAATTCACCCCTCCACTTT. Protein: CAISGGGSWNSPLHF.

The J gene is TRBJ2-5, the V gene TRBV7-2, with D hard to call. CDR1 and CDR2 (germline): SGHTA, FQGNSA. V was cut by 4 bases and J by 5 bases, with 11 bases left in between. The CDR3 runs to 13 residues. CDR3 amino acids: CASSSLSTETQYF. The DNA for the CDR3 is TGTGCCAGCAGCTCCCTTAGTACGGAGACCCAGTACTTC.

This clonotype was seen more than once but under ten times. This clone may be a read error of a much larger clone one base away. The V gene is TRBV20-1, the J gene TRBJ1-1; D gene uncertain. The germline V gene has CDR1 DFQATT and CDR2 SNEGSKA (reference sequence). CDR3 length: 12 residues. CDR3 coding DNA: TGCAGTGCTGCTGTCCCGAACACTGAAGCTTGCTTT. This gives the protein CSAAVPNTEACF.

This clonotype has at least ten counts. The CDR3 here is CASSQVRGSGGSGELFF. The CDR3 nucleotides read TGCGCCAGCAGCCAAGTCAGAGGGAGCGGGGGGTCCGGGGAGCTGTTTTTT. The chain carries TRBV4-1 and TRBJ2-2, with TRBD2 identical over 9 bases. CDR1 and CDR2 from the germline V gene are MGHRA and YSYEKL. The trim removed 1 base at V and 6 bases at J, leaving 9 bases unmatched. The CDR3 extends over 17 amino acids.

This clonotype was seen many times. The chain recombines TRBV6-5 with TRBJ2-7; 12 bases fit TRBD2. Germline V lookup: CDR1 MNHEY, CDR2 SVGAGI. The CDR3 extends over 15 amino acids. Trimming took 6 bases from V and 1 from J; bases not matched to a gene: 4. In nucleotides, the CDR3 is TGTGCCAGCAGCTTGACTAGCGGGGGATCCTACGAGCAGTACTTC. Encoded protein: CASSLTSGGSYEQYF.

Ten or more counts support this clonotype. The chain is built from TRBV20-1 and TRBJ2-7; the match to TRBD1 covers 9 bases. V lost 1 base to trimming and J lost 2 bases; unmatched junction nucleotides: 3. The CDR3 runs to 14 residues. Germline assignment: CDR1 DFQATT and CDR2 SNEGSKA (reference sequence). The CDR3 sequence is CSARGGQGPYEQYF. DNA of the CDR3: TGCAGTGCTAGAGGGGGACAGGGACCCTACGAGCAGTACTTC.